Below, 24 T cell receptor beta chains from the same sample are listed, as sequenced in a study of TIL therapy for anti-PD-1-resistant metastatic lung cancer. The time point is: pre-treatment sample, taken before nivolumab and TIL therapy. This was the immunoSEQ v3 assay. Using immunoSEQ multiplex PCR, the repertoire was profiled, and TCRdb retains in-frame clones only, with some absent. The sample contains tens of thousands of clones, roughly 85% of which appear only once. The sample here was blood, taken at baseline. The receptors stem from a woman aged 30 to 85 with non-small cell lung cancer.

CDR3 sequence reads: CASSFPWGGTEAFF. The CDR3 DNA is TGTGCCAGCAGTTTTCCGTGGGGGGGAACTGAAGCTTTCTTT. This rearrangement joins TRBV28 to TRBJ1-1; a possible D gene is TRBD1 (5 bases). Germline CDR1 MDHEN, CDR2 SYDVKM. V shed 3 bases and J shed 5 bases, with 13 bases lying between them. The CDR3 consists of 14 residues.

This clone was seen once. The V call is TRBV6-4, the J call TRBJ2-1, with a weak D call TRBD2 (5 bases). The CDR3 has 14 residues. Trimming removed 6 bases from V and 0 bases from J, with 9 bases in between. Germline CDR1 MRHNA, CDR2 SNTAGT. In nucleotides, the CDR3 is TGTGCCAGCAGGAACCGGGGCTCCTACAATGAGCAGTTCTTC. This sequence encodes CASRNRGSYNEQFF.

The V gene is TRBV5-1, the J gene TRBJ2-3; unclear D gene. In germline, CDR1 is SGHRS, CDR2 YFSETQ. Deletions cut 0 bases from V and 0 bases from J, with 8 bases between. The CDR3 consists of 15 residues. The CDR3 DNA reads TGCGCCAGCAGCTTGGCTGCAGCTAGCACAGATACGCAGTATTTT. Its translation: CASSLAAASTDTQYF.

The rearrangement joins TRBV29-1 to TRBJ2-1; D may be TRBD2 (6 bases). CDR1 SQVTM and CDR2 ANQGSEA come from the germline V gene. This CDR3 comprises 13 residues. Trimming removed 7 bases from V and 8 bases from J, with 18 bases in between. The CDR3 loop is CSAGAGLGYEQFF. CDR3 sequence (DNA): TGCAGCGCAGGAGCGGGCCTCGGCTATGAGCAGTTCTTC.

For this clone: Within the sample, other DNA sequences also encode this same CDR3. The CDR3 region is CASSLGTGDEKLFF. In nucleotides, the CDR3 is TGCGCCAGCAGTCTTGGGACAGGGGATGAAAAACTGTTTTTT. V gene TRBV5-1 combines with J gene TRBJ1-4; the match to TRBD1 covers 10 bases. The CDR3 totals 14 residues. The ends lost 5 bases at V and 6 bases at J; junction bases unmatched: 4. CDR1 and CDR2 from the germline V gene are SGHRS and YFSETQ.

The CDR3 DNA follows: TGTGCCAGCAGCTTAGGGGCCGGAGCGGGGGCCGGGGAGACCCAGTACTTC. It specifies CASSLGAGAGAGETQYF. V and J are TRBV11-2 and TRBJ2-5, with 8 bases lining up with TRBD2. The length of the CDR3 is 17 residues. The germline CDR1 and CDR2 sequences are SGHAT and FQNNGV. Trimming cost V 1 base and J 5 bases; bases outside gene matches: 12.

This chain joins TRBV5-1 and TRBJ2-5; TRBD2 aligns across 16 bases. The DNA end is a closer match to TRBJ2-7, so the J assignment may be wrong. Per germline, CDR1 SGHRS and CDR2 YFSETQ. This CDR3 spans 18 amino acids. DNA of the CDR3: TGCGCCAGCAGCTTGGACGAGGGACTAGCGGGAGGGAACTACGAGCAGTACTTC. Protein product: CASSLDEGLAGGNYEQYF.

The chain joins TRBV27 to TRBJ1-2; no firm D call. Trimming shortened V by 2 bases and J by 7 bases, and 11 bases separated the two germline ends. Germline loops: CDR1 MNHEY, CDR2 SMNVEV (reference sequence). CDR3 length: 13 amino acids. CDR3: CASSLGLRGGYTF. The CDR3, as DNA: TGTGCCAGCAGTTTAGGGCTCAGAGGTGGCTACACCTTC.

The chain links TRBV7-7 to TRBJ1-1; D unresolved. Trimming shortened V by 5 bases and J by 2 bases, and 9 bases separated the two germline ends. Germline CDR1 is SSHAT and CDR2 is FNYEAQ (reference sequence). The CDR3 is made up of 13 amino acids. The CDR3 nucleotides read TGTGCCAGCAGCGTTGGGTCCAACACTGAAGCTTTCTTT. Amino acids: CASSVGSNTEAFF.

This chain joins TRBV19 and TRBJ1-3; no clear D gene. Germline CDR1 and CDR2: LNHDA and SQIVND (reference sequence). Trimming took off 3 bases at V and 0 bases at J, with 6 bases between the two ends. This CDR3 spans 14 amino acids. CDR3 sequence: CASSIPISGNTIYF. CDR3 DNA sequence: TGTGCCAGTAGTATTCCGATCTCTGGAAACACCATATATTTT.

The CDR3 protein is CASTTLLMGEKLFF. The CDR3 DNA reads as TGTGCCAGCACCACTTTGCTGATGGGAGAAAAACTGTTTTTT. The J gene is TRBJ1-4, the V gene TRBV28, with D hard to call. The CDR3 is 14 amino acids. From germline, CDR1 is MDHEN and CDR2 SYDVKM. V was trimmed by 7 bases and J by 8 bases, leaving 17 bases between them.

This sequence joins TRBV7-2 and TRBJ2-1; 10 positions match TRBD2. In germline, CDR1 is SGHTA, CDR2 FQGNSA. Trimming took 1 base from V and 1 from J; bases not matched to a gene: 4. This CDR3 has 17 residues. CDR3 residues: CASSLVGTSVSYNEQFF. The CDR3 bases are TGTGCCAGCAGCTTAGTGGGGACTAGCGTTTCCTACAATGAGCAGTTCTTC.

This clone has more than one count but fewer than ten. The rearrangement joins TRBV11-2 to TRBJ2-5; D is unresolved. Germline V gene data show CDR1 as SGHAT and CDR2 as FQNNGV. Trimming pared 5 bases from V and 5 bases from J, leaving 12 bases between. CDR3 length equals 13 residues. CDR3 amino acids: CASSPRYRETQYF. CDR3 bases: TGTGCCAGCAGCCCCCGTTACCGGGAGACCCAGTACTTC.

The chain carries TRBV2 and TRBJ2-7; TRBD2 matches at 8 bases. The CDR3 runs to 15 residues. Germline CDR1 is SNHLY and CDR2 is FYNNEI. V lost 7 bases to trimming and J lost 5 bases; unmatched junction nucleotides: 13. The CDR3 bases are TGTGCCAGCACCCTAACCGGGGGACTAGGAAACGAGCAGTACTTC. Amino acids: CASTLTGGLGNEQYF.

This chain joins TRBV7-2 and TRBJ2-1; D is unclear. Germline V CDR1 and CDR2: SGHTA, FQGNSA. The CDR3 consists of 14 residues. The germline V and J ends were trimmed by 7 bases and 5 bases, with 15 bases remaining between them. The CDR3 here is CASILSPENNEQFF. The CDR3 nucleotides read TGTGCCAGCATCCTTTCCCCGGAGAACAATGAGCAGTTCTTC.

The rearrangement joins TRBV6-1 to TRBJ2-2; TRBD2 aligns across 11 bases. There are 15 residues in the CDR3. V dropped 8 bases and J dropped 4; count of bases not matched to a gene: 6. Germline V CDR1 and CDR2: MNHNS, SASEGT. Here the CDR3 reads CASLAGGPTTGELFF. The CDR3 DNA follows: TGTGCCAGCTTAGCGGGAGGGCCGACCACCGGGGAGCTGTTTTTT.

This clone was seen only once. As DNA, the CDR3 is TGTGCCAGTAGTATGGGACAGGGTGGTCAGCCCCAGCATTTT. Translating gives CASSMGQGGQPQHF. J is TRBJ1-5 and V is TRBV19, with 9 bases identical to TRBD1. The J segment lost 6 bases and the V segment lost 3 bases, leaving 3 bases of the junction unmatched. Germline CDR1 and CDR2: LNHDA and SQIVND (reference sequence). There are 14 residues in the CDR3.

The chain carries TRBV7-2 and TRBJ1-2; 9 bases fit TRBD1. The germline CDR1 and CDR2 sequences are SGHTA and FQGNSA. The CDR3 is made up of 14 amino acids. Trimming took 4 bases from V and 4 from J; bases not matched to a gene: 4. CDR3 bases: TGTGCCAGCAGCTCCCGGGACAGGGTCTATGGCTACACCTTC. It codes for CASSSRDRVYGYTF. The variable domain in full, completed from reference TRBV7-2 and TRBJ1-2, reads GAGVSQSPSNKVTEKGKDVELRCDPISGHTALYWYRQSLGQGLEFLIYFQGNSAPDKSGLPSDRFSAERTGGSVSTLTIQRTQQEDSAVYLCASSSRDRVYGYTFGSGTRLTVV.

This chain joins TRBV6-1 and TRBJ2-7; D is unclear. Deletions cut 5 bases from V and 3 bases from J, with 14 bases between. The CDR3 has 14 residues. CDR1 and CDR2 (germline): MNHNS, SASEGT. CDR3 residues: CASSTPSLDYEQYF. The CDR3 DNA follows: TGTGCCAGCAGTACTCCCTCATTGGACTACGAGCAGTACTTC.

The chain uses TRBV29-1 and TRBJ1-1, with a weak D call TRBD1 (6 bases). Trimming took 7 bases from V and 4 from J, leaving 16 bases between them. The CDR3 contains 13 residues. Germline values: CDR1 SQVTM, CDR2 ANQGSEA. Written as DNA, the CDR3 is TGCAGCGCTGGGGGCCGTGGTCGCACTGAAGCTTTCTTT. Protein product: CSAGGRGRTEAFF.

CDR3: CAISEPPGLAGGTYEQYF. The CDR3 DNA reads TGTGCCATCAGTGAGCCACCGGGACTAGCGGGAGGCACCTACGAGCAGTACTTC. The J gene is TRBJ2-7, the V gene TRBV10-3; TRBD2 agrees at 15 bases. Germline V lookup: CDR1 ENHRY, CDR2 SYGVKD. The CDR3 contains 18 residues. Trimming at V came to 2 bases and at J to 2 bases, leaving 7 bases not matched to a gene.

The rearrangement links TRBV2 to TRBJ2-2; TRBD2 matches at 10 bases. CDR1 is SNHLY, CDR2 FYNNEI, per germline. The trim removed 5 bases at V and 6 bases at J, leaving 9 bases unmatched. The CDR3 runs 16 residues. CDR3 loop: CASSFQASGRAGELFF. For the CDR3, the DNA is TGTGCCAGCAGTTTCCAGGCCAGCGGGAGGGCCGGGGAGCTGTTTTTT.

The chain uses TRBV7-9 and TRBJ1-1; no definite D call. Germline-derived CDR1 and CDR2 are SEHNR and FQNEAQ (reference sequence). This CDR3 contains 15 residues. V was trimmed by 5 bases and J by 1 base, leaving 14 bases between them. The DNA of the CDR3 is TGTGCCAGCAGCCCGGAAACGTCCTCGAACACTGAAGCTTTCTTT. Translating it yields CASSPETSSNTEAFF.

This chain joins TRBV7-3 and TRBJ2-3; 9 bases fit TRBD2. The germline gives CDR1 SGHTA, CDR2 FQGTGA. V lost 4 bases, J lost 4 bases, and 6 bases stayed unmatched. This CDR3 is 15 amino acids long. Written as DNA, the CDR3 is TGTGCCAGCAGCTCCAGCGGGAGGCCCTCAGATACGCAGTATTTT. Its protein product is CASSSSGRPSDTQYF.